This entry features one T cell receptor beta chain sequence. This specimen comes from a study of blood T cell repertoires in COVID-19. Study at large: Italy, Spain and the United States were the sources of the convalescent and acute COVID-19 samples. Sample material is recorded as cDNA or gDNA derived from T cells, B-cell-depleted T cells, or PBMCs.

The CDR3 contains 14 residues. The V and J ends lost 4 bases and 3 bases respectively, with 14 bases between them. Germline CDR1 SGHRS, CDR2 YFSETQ. Source study methods: From reference gene primer amplification, estimates of nucleated cell counts were derived. The assay was immunoSEQ multiplex PCR, and TCRdb's table has in-frame clones only and misses some. V and J calls and clone size come straight from that table; D and trimming were deduced from the DNA. The sample has some 200,000 clones, approximately 90% seen once. Sequencing was done on a sample of peripheral blood. The TCR comes from a man aged 55-75 years with active or convalescent COVID-19. The chain uses TRBV5-1 and TRBJ2-7; D perhaps matches TRBD2 (7 bases). The CDR3: CASSPGGVNYEQYF. The CDR3 DNA reads TGCGCCAGCAGCCCGGGGGGCGTCAACTACGAGCAGTACTTC.